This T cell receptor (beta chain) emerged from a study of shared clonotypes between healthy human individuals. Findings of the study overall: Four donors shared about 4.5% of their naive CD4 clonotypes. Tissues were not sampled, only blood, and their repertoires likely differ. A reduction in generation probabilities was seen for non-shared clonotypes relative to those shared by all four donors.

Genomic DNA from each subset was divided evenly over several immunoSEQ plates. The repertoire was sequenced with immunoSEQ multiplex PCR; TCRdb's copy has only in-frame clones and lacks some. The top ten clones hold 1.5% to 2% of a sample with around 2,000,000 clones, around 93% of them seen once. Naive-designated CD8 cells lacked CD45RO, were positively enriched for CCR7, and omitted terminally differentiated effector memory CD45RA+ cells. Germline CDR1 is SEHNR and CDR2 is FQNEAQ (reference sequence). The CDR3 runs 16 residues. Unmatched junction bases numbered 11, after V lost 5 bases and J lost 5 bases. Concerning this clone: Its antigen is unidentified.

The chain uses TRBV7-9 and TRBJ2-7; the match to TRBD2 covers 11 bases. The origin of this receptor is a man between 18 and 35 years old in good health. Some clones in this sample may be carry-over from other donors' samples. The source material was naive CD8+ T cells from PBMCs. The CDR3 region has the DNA TGTGCCAGCAGCGACAGGGGGGGACTAGCGGTCCACGAGCAGTACTTC. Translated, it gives CASSDRGGLAVHEQYF.